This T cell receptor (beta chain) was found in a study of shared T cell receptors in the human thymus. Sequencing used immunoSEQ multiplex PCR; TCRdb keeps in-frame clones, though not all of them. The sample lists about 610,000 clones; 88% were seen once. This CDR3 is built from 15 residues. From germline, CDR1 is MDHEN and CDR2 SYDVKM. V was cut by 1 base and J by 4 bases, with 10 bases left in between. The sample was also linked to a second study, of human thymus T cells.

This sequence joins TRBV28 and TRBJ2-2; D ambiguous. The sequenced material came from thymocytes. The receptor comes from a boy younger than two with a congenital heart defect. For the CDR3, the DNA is TGTGCCAGCAGTTTATTCCAGATACCCACCGGGGAGCTGTTTTTT. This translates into CASSLFQIPTGELFF.